This T cell receptor (beta chain) appears in the sequencing data of a study of shared clonotypes between healthy human individuals. Overall study findings and caveats: A limitation of the genetic and exposure-history diversity represented arose from few donors.

Sequenced by immunoSEQ multiplex PCR; TCRdb stores in-frame clones only, minus some. This sample has hundreds of thousands of clones; about 74% occur once, and the top ten carry approximately 1.8%. In the case of this clone: Its antigen is not identified.

CDR3 size: 15 residues. Germline V gene sequence: CDR1 MDHEN, CDR2 SYDVKM. Trimming removed 4 bases from V and 3 bases from J, with 13 bases in between. The source is a woman younger than 45 in good health. This rearrangement joins TRBV28 to TRBJ2-1, with D perhaps matching TRBD1 (6 bases). The sequenced sample was memory CD4+ T cells sorted from blood. Stated subset: CD45RA-negative fraction. CDR3 in amino acids: CASSSTRGNYNEQFF. The CDR3, as DNA: TGTGCCAGCAGTTCCACTAGGGGGAACTACAATGAGCAGTTCTTC.